This passage covers 11 T cell receptor beta chains from one sample sequenced in a study of CD8 T cells in Susac syndrome. It was with random hexamers that roughly 0.45 to 1 ug RNA was reverse transcribed. TCRdb reprocessed the immunoSEQ multiplex PCR reads with MiXCR, giving one entry per CDR3 protein. Among approximately 190,000 distinct CDR3 sequences listed, approximately 94% were seen once. Sequenced: CD4+ T cells from PBMCs. These receptors originate from a human donor with Susac syndrome.

The gene calls are TRBV20-1 and TRBJ2-7; D is perhaps TRBD1 (6 bases). The CDR3 extends over 13 amino acids. Trimming shortened V by 3 bases and J by 2 bases, and 11 bases separated the two germline ends. Looked up from germline, CDR1 is DFQATT and CDR2 is SNEGSKA (reference sequence). The CDR3 spells CSARTGPTYEQYF. The CDR3 DNA follows: TGCAGTGCTAGGACAGGCCCTACCTACGAGCAGTACTTC.

The V and J genes are TRBV18 and TRBJ1-1; D is possibly TRBD1 (5 bases). Germline V CDR1 and CDR2: KGHSH, LQKENI. Trimming cost V 3 bases and J 3 bases, with 5 bases left between them. This CDR3 region has 12 residues. The DNA for the CDR3 is TGTGCCAGCTCACCCAGGGACACTGAAGCTTTCTTT. Translating it yields CASSPRDTEAFF.

J is TRBJ2-3 and V is TRBV5-1, with TRBD1 as a possible D gene (6 bases). Germline assignment: CDR1 SGHRS and CDR2 YFSETQ. The CDR3 is made up of 13 amino acids. V lost 4 bases and J 6 bases, leaving 12 bases between the germline ends. CDR3 region: CASSVTGSDTQYF. The CDR3, as DNA: TGCGCCAGCAGCGTAACAGGGTCCGATACGCAGTATTTT.

This clonotype came up once. V usage is TRBV3-1 and J usage is TRBJ2-5, with D unresolved. This CDR3 is built from 16 residues. Germline V lookup: CDR1 LGHDT, CDR2 YNNKEL (reference sequence). Trimming took 1 base from V and 2 from J, leaving 14 bases between them. The DNA for the CDR3 is TGTGCCAGCAGCCAAGTCTCCTCGTGGGCACAAGAGACCCAGTACTTC. This sequence encodes CASSQVSSWAQETQYF.

J is TRBJ2-2 and V is TRBV5-4, with 9 bases identical to TRBD1. V was clipped by 2 bases and J by 4 bases; unmatched bases: 6. Germline values: CDR1 SGHNT, CDR2 YYREEE (reference sequence). The CDR3 has 16 residues. The DNA for the CDR3 is TGTGCCAGCAGCTTTCCGGGACAGGGCCCCACCGGGGAGCTGTTTTTT. Its translation is CASSFPGQGPTGELFF.

This clonotype was observed a single time. The chain joins TRBV20-1 to TRBJ2-1, with D perhaps being TRBD1 or TRBD2 (5 bases each). Germline V gene sequence: CDR1 DFQATT, CDR2 SNEGSKA (reference sequence). The ends were cut back, 3 bases at V and 4 bases at J, with 10 bases in the middle. The CDR3 covers 13 residues. The CDR3 DNA is TGCAGTGCTAGGGGGGTCTTATACAATGAGCAGTTCTTC. It codes for CSARGVLYNEQFF.

The rearrangement uses TRBV6-5 and TRBJ1-6; 8 positions agree with TRBD1. The CDR3 sequence is 15 residues long. Germline V lookup: CDR1 MNHEY, CDR2 SVGAGI. V lost 5 bases and J lost 9; bases outside the gene matches: 9. This chain's CDR3 is CASSPSTGETSPLHF. The CDR3, as DNA: TGTGCCAGCAGTCCCTCGACAGGGGAGACTTCACCCCTCCACTTT.

V and J are TRBV6-5 and TRBJ2-3, with D possibly called TRBD1 or TRBD2 (5 bases each). This CDR3 region has 15 residues. Trimming shortened V by 0 bases and J by 3 bases, and 10 bases separated the two germline ends. The germline CDR1 and CDR2 sequences are MNHEY and SVGAGI. The CDR3 DNA follows: TGTGCCAGCAGTTACTCCCCGGGGCAAACAGATACGCAGTATTTT. Translation gives CASSYSPGQTDTQYF.

This CDR3 is CASSYRTGDEQYF. In nucleotides, the CDR3 is TGTGCCAGCAGTTACCGGACAGGGGACGAGCAGTACTTC. The rearrangement uses TRBV6-5 and TRBJ2-7; 9 nucleotides align to TRBD1. CDR3 length: 13 residues. Germline CDR1 is MNHEY and CDR2 is SVGAGI. The V gene end was trimmed by 2 bases and the J gene end by 5 bases; junction bases not matched to a gene: 1.

V usage is TRBV7-2 and J usage is TRBJ2-1; D might be TRBD2 (6 bases). Germline CDR1 and CDR2: SGHTA and FQGNSA. The V gene lost 5 bases and the J gene lost 0 bases, with 17 bases spanning the gap. CDR3 size: 17 residues. In DNA form, the CDR3 reads TGTGCCAGCAGCCCGTCAAGCGGGCCGAGCTCCTACAATGAGCAGTTCTTC. Translation gives CASSPSSGPSSYNEQFF.

The rearrangement links TRBV20-1 to TRBJ2-1; 7 nucleotides match TRBD2. Germline V lookup: CDR1 DFQATT, CDR2 SNEGSKA (reference sequence). CDR3 length equals 14 residues. V lost 3 bases to trimming and J lost 4 bases; unmatched junction nucleotides: 6. CDR3 sequence reads: CSARRRGLYNEQFF. CDR3 DNA sequence: TGCAGTGCTAGGAGGCGGGGGTTATACAATGAGCAGTTCTTC.